This T cell receptor beta chain was sequenced during a study of blood T cell repertoires in COVID-19 (dated by TCRdb to about 2020). With respect to the entire study: Collaborator samples came from the United States, Italy and Spain and covered acute and convalescent phases of COVID-19. The prospective study material was composed of cDNA or gDNA derived from T cells, B-cell-depleted T cells, or PBMCs. Deeply sampled blood TCRbeta repertoires from subjects exposed to, actively infected with, or recovered from COVID-19 were included in the dataset. The repertoires were made available in a free public database intended to serve as a resource for research on the immune response to SARS-CoV-2. The samples were drawn from the first 160 participants of the ongoing ImmuneRACE study and from some 1,300 subjects provided by 6 global collaborators. Nearly every sample came with metadata listing a de-identified subject ID, COVID-19 status, age in years and sex. HLA class I and class II types, where available, came from metadata supplied by the sample provider rather than from assay-based typing. Summary of the overall study and its limitations: The quantity of clinical and demographic metadata differed by source and by participant and was supplied without curation.

TCRbeta CDR3 regions were amplified from genomic DNA by means of the immunoSEQ Assay, a bias-controlled multiplex PCR. The paper's processing steps were these. Within the assay, amplification of reference gene primers was used to estimate how many nucleated cells each sample contained. Sequence reads were collapsed and filtered to measure the absolute abundance of every unique TCRbeta CDR3 rearrangement. For each sample, productive Simpson clonality was calculated as the square root of Simpson's diversity index over productive rearrangements. TCRdb took over this immuneACCESS table, retaining in-frame rearrangements with V and J assigned. Such tables are incomplete; in checked studies, under half of the missing clones stem from an unresolved V gene, and the remainder is unexplained. That table furnishes V, J and clone size, whereas the DNA furnished D and trimming. The sample table lists 160,000 or so clones, under 95% of them with a count of one. The leading ten clones occupy over 15% of the sample.

Worth noting for this clone: Its antigen remains undetermined. No much larger clone is present one base from it, and per-base qualities are unavailable.

The collaborating institutions used their own protocols to collect whole blood in K2EDTA tubes. Collaborator samples were shipped for TCRbeta analysis as frozen whole blood, isolated PBMCs, or DNA extracted from either sample type. This receptor was obtained from a man in his sixties with active or convalescent COVID-19. The specimen sequenced was peripheral blood.

CDR3 reads: CASSPKTWLARSYNEQFF. The DNA sequence reads TGTGCCAGCAGCCCGAAGACATGGCTAGCCCGCTCCTACAATGAGCAGTTCTTC. The sequence links TRBV3-1 (or the pseudogene TRBV3-2) to TRBJ2-1; the D region possibly corresponds to TRBD2 (5 bases align). Between the V and J ends, shortened by 4 bases and 0 bases respectively, the junction contains 19 bases. From the cysteine through the phenylalanine, the CDR3 covers 18 amino acids. The only DNA kept is the CDR3, 54 bases in frame from the first base. The germline V gene (reference sequence) specifies LGHDT as CDR1 and YNNKEL as CDR2.